This T cell receptor beta chain was identified in a study of T-cell reconstitution after alpha-beta-depleted transplantation in children (TCRdb year 2016). Background on the whole study: T-cell immune reconstitution after TCRalphabeta/CD19-depleted allogeneic hematopoietic cell transplantation in children was quantitatively tracked in the study by means of TCR repertoire profiling.

This clonotype was seen repeatedly, ten times or more. Its specific antigen is unknown. One base away there is no much larger clone; base qualities are not given. The junction carries 8 bases between V and J, which are trimmed by 0 bases and 4 bases respectively. Taken from the germline V gene, the CDR1 and CDR2 loops are LGHNA and YNFKEQ. From cysteine to phenylalanine, the CDR3 is 14 amino acids long. The kept DNA is CDR3 alone, 42 bases in frame from the first base. The library was built by means of PCR. The reads were generated on an Illumina HiSeq 2500. TCR library preparation used molecular barcoding, with unique molecular identifiers applied to normalize quantification of the TCRbeta repertoire. The public sequencing data were trimmed at Q25 with fastp and processed into clonotypes with MiXCR by TCRdb, which kept only in-frame beta chains. When rows share a CDR3 protein, they turn into one entry using the most common DNA and genes. This sample gives around 500,000 distinct CDR3 sequences in total; approximately 13% of them show up just once. The top ten clonotypes cover around 5.8% of the sample.

The rearranged chain carries TRBV4-2 and TRBJ2-3, with the D segment identity uncertain. This clonotype originated in a human donor who donated a stem cell graft to a child with combined immunodeficiency. The starting material was PBMCs from the stem cell graft donor, obtained from the stem cell graft. The CDR3 is CASSQDQEPDTQYF. The nucleotide sequence reads as follows: TGTGCCAGCAGCCAAGATCAGGAGCCAGATACGCAGTATTTT.